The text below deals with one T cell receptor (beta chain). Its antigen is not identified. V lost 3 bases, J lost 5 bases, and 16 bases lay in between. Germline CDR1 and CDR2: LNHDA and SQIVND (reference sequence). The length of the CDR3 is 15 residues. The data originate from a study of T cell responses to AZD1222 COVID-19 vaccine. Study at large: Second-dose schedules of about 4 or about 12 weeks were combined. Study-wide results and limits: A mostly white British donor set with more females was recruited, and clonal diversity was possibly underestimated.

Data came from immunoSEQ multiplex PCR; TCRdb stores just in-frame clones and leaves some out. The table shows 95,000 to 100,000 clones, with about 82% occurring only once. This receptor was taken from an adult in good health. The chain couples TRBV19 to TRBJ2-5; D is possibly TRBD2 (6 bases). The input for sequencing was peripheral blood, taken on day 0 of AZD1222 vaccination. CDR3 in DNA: TGTGCCAGTAGTATCGCAGCGGGCGTCCGGGAGACCCAGTACTTC. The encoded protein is CASSIAAGVRETQYF.